This T cell receptor beta chain derives from a study of neurological immune-mediated disorders. Overall study context: The disease course was relapsing-remitting in 31 and secondary progressive in about 9% of the 34 multiple sclerosis patients. Notes on the study in general: Subjects shared no identical expanded-clone CDR3 amino acid sequences, suggesting private TCR-beta repertoires in all groups.

Time point described: longitudinal time-point 2. Remarks on this clonotype: What it recognizes is unknown. No conserved phenylalanine or tryptophan ends this CDR3, so it is likely a read error.

TCRdb used MiXCR to reprocess the 5' RACE reads, holding one entry per CDR3 protein. The sample has 65,000 to 95,000 distinct CDR3 sequences, 5.8% seen once. Trimming removed 5 bases from V and 0 bases from J, with 14 bases in between. The CDR3 is made up of 16 amino acids. Germline loops: CDR1 MNHNS, CDR2 SASEGT. V usage is TRBV6-1 and J usage is TRBJ1-3; possible D gene TRBD1, 6 bases. The sample consisted of PBMCs. The origin of this receptor is a woman in her sixties or seventies with multiple sclerosis. The DNA for the CDR3 is TGTGCCAGCAGTTCCCCGACAGGCAGCTCTGGAAACACCATATATTGT. It specifies CASSSPTGSSGNTIYC.